Below, one TCR beta chain is given with its context. This CDR3 contains 11 residues. Looked up from germline, CDR1 is MNHEY and CDR2 is SVGEGT. Trimming cost V 6 bases and J 9 bases, with 9 bases left between them. The data were obtained in a study of blood T cell repertoires in COVID-19. Study background: There were acute and convalescent COVID-19 samples, and they came from the United States, Italy and Spain. PBMCs, B-cell-depleted T cells, or T cells provided the cDNA or gDNA that made up the material.

Clones were sequenced by immunoSEQ multiplex PCR, and TCRdb holds only the in-frame ones, with some missing. The sample contains fewer than 85,000 clones, around 80% of which appear only once. This chain joins TRBV6-2 or TRBV6-3 and TRBJ2-4; D call uncertain. The TCR comes from a woman aged 60-70 years with acute or convalescent COVID-19. Material: peripheral blood. DNA of the CDR3: TGTGCCAGCAGCCCCGGTAGCATTCAGTACTTC. Translated: CASSPGSIQYF.